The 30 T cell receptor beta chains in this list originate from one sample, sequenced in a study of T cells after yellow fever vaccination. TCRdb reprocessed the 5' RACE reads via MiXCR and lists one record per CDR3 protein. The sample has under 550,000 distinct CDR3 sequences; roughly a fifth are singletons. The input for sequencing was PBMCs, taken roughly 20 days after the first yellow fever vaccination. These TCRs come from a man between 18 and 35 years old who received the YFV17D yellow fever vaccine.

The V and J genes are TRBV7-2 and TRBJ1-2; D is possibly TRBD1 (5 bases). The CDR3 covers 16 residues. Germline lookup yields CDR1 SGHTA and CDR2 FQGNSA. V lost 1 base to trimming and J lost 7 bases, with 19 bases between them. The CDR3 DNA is TGTGCCAGCAGCTTAGAGGGCAGGGTCAGGTTTCGTGGCTACACCTTC. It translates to CASSLEGRVRFRGYTF.

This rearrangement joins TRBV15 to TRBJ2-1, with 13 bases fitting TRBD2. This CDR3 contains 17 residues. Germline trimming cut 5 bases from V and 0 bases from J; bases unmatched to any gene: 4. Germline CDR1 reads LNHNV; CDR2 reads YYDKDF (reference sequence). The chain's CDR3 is CATSARLAGGSYNEQFF. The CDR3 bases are TGTGCCACCAGCGCGAGACTAGCGGGGGGCTCCTACAATGAGCAGTTCTTC. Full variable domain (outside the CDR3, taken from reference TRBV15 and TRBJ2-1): DAMVIQNPRYQVTQFGKPVTLSCSQTLNHNVMYWYQQKSSQAPKLLFHYYDKDFNNEADTPDNFQSRRPNTSFCFLDIRSPGLGDTAMYLCATSARLAGGSYNEQFFGPGTRLTVL.

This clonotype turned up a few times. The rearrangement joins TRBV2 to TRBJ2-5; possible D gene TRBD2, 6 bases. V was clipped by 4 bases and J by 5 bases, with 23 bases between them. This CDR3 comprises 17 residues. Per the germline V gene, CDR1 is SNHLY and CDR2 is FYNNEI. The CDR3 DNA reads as TGTGCCAGCAGTGCTCCCACCCCTTTCGGGACTTTGGAGACCCAGTACTTC. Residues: CASSAPTPFGTLETQYF.

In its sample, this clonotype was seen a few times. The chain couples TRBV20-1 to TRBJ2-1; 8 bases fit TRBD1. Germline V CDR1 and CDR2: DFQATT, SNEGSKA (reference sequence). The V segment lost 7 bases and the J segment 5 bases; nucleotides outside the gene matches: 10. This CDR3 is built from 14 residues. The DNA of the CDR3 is TGCAGTGGGCTGAGGGACAGGTTAAACAATGAGCAGTTCTTC. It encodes CSGLRDRLNNEQFF.

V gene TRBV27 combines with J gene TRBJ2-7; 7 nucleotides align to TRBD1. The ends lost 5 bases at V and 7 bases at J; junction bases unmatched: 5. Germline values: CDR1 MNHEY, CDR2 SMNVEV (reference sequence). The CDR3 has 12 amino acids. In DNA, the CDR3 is TGTGCCAGCAGTACGACAGGGTGGGAGCAGTACTTC. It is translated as CASSTTGWEQYF.

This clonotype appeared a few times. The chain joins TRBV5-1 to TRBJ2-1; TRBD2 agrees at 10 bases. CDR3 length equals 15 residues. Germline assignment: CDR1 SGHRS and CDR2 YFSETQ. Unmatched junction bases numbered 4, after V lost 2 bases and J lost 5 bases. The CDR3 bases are TGCGCCAGCAGCTTAGGACTAGCGGACCACAATGAGCAGTTCTTC. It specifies CASSLGLADHNEQFF.

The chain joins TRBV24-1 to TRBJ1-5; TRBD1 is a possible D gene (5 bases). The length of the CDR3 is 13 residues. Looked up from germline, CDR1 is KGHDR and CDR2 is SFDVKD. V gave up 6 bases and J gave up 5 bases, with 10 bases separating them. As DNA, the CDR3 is TGTGCCACCAGTCCTCGGGGCGATCAGCCCCAGCATTTT. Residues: CATSPRGDQPQHF.

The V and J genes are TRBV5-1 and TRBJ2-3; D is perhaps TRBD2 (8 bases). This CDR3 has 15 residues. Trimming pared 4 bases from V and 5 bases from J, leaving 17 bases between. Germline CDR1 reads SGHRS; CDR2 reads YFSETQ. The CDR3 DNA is TGCGCCAGCAGCCGAGACAGGGCGGGGGGAGATACGCAGTATTTT. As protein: CASSRDRAGGDTQYF.

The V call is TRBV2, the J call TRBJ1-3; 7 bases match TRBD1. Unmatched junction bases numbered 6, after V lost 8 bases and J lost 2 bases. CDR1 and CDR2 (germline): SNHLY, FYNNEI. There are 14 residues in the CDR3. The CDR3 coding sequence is TGTGCCAGCGCCGCCGGGACAGCTGGAAACACCATATATTTT. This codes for CASAAGTAGNTIYF.

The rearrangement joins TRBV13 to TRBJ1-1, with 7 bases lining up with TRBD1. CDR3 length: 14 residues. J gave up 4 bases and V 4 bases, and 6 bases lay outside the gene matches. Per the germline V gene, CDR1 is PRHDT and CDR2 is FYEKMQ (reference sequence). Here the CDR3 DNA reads TGTGCCAGCAGCTCCCAGGACAGGCCCACTGAAGCTTTCTTT. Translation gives CASSSQDRPTEAFF.

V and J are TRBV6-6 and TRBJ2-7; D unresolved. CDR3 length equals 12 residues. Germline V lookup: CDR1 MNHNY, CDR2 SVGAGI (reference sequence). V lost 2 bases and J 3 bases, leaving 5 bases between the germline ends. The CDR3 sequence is CASSYTIYEQYV. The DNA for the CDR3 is TGTGCCAGCAGTTACACAATCTACGAGCAGTACGTC.

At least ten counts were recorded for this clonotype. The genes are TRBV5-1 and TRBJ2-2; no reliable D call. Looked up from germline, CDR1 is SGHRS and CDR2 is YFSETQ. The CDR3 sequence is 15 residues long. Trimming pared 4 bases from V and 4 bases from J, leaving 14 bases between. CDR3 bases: TGCGCCAGCAGCCCGCCGGGTGGGCCCACCGGGGAGCTGTTTTTT. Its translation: CASSPPGGPTGELFF.

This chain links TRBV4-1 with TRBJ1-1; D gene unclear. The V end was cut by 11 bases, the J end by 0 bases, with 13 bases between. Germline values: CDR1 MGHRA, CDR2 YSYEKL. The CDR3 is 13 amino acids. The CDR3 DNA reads TGCGCCGTCCAAGGCGCAATGAACACTGAAGCTTTCTTT. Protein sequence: CAVQGAMNTEAFF.

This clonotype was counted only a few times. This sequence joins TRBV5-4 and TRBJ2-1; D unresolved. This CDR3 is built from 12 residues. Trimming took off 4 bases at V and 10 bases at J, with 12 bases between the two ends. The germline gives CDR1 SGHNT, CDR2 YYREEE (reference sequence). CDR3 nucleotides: TGTGCCAGCAGCAAGATAAGGGCGGAGCAGTTCTTC. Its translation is CASSKIRAEQFF.

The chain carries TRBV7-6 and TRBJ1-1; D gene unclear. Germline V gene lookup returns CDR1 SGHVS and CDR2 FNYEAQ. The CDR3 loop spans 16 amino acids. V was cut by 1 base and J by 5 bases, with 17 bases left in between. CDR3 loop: CASSLGSGVGHTEAFF. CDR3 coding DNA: TGTGCCAGCAGCTTAGGGTCGGGCGTCGGGCATACTGAAGCTTTCTTT.

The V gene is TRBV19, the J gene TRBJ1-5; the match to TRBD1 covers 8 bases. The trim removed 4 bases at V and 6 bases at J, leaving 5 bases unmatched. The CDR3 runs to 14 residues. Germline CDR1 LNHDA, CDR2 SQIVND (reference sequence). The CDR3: CASSTGQAGQPQHF. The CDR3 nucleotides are TGTGCCAGTAGTACGGGACAGGCTGGTCAGCCCCAGCATTTT.

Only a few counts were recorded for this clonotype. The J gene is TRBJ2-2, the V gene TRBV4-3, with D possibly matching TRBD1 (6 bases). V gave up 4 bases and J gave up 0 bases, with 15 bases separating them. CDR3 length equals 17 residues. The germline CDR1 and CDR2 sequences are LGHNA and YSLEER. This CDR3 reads CASSPQGQFANTGELFF. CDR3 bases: TGCGCCAGCAGCCCACAAGGACAGTTCGCGAACACCGGGGAGCTGTTTTTT.

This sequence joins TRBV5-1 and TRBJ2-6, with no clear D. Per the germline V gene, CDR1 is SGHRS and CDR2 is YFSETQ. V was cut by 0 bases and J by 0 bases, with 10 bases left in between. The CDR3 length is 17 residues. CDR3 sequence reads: CASSLVEVISGANVLTF. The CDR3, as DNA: TGCGCCAGCAGCTTGGTCGAAGTGATCTCTGGGGCCAACGTCCTGACTTTC.

CDR3 DNA sequence: TGTGCCAGCAGTACCGTAGCGGGGGTATACAATGAGCAGTTCTTC. Translated, it gives CASSTVAGVYNEQFF. The chain couples TRBV6-1 to TRBJ2-1; the match to TRBD2 covers 9 bases. Looked up from germline, CDR1 is MNHNS and CDR2 is SASEGT. V shed 5 bases and J 4 bases; nucleotides not matched to a gene: 6. The CDR3 contains 15 residues.

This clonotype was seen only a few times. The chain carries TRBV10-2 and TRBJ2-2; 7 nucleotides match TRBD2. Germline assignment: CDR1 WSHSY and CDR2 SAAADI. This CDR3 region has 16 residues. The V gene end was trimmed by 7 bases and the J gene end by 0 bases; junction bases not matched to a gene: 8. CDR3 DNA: TGCGCCAGCACCACCCCCGGGGGGACGAACACCGGGGAGCTGTTTTTT. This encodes CASTTPGGTNTGELFF.

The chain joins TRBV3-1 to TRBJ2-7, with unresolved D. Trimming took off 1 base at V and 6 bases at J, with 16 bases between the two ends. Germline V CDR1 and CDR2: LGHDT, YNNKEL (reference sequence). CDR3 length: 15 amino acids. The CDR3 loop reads CASSQVVGSGSEQYF. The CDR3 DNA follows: TGTGCCAGCAGCCAAGTCGTCGGCTCAGGTAGCGAGCAGTACTTC.

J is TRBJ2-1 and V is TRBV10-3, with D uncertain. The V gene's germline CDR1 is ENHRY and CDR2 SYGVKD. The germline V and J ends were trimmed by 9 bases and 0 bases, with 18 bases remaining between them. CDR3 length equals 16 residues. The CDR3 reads CAITPSLVSSYNEQFF. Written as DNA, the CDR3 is TGTGCCATTACCCCTTCTCTGGTTTCCTCCTACAATGAGCAGTTCTTC.

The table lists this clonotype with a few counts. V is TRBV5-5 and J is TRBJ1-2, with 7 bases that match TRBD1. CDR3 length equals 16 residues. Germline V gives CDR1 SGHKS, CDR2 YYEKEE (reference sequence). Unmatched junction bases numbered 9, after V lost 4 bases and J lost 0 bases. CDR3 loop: CASSPAGGTANYGYTF. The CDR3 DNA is TGTGCCAGCAGCCCCGCGGGGGGGACAGCTAACTATGGCTACACCTTC.

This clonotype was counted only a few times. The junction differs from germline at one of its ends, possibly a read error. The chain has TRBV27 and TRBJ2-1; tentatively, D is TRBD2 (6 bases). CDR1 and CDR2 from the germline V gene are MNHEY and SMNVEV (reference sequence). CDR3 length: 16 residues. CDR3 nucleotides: TGCACCAGCGTTACCCGGGTGGAGGGGAAGAACAATGAGCAGTTCTTC. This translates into CTSVTRVEGKNNEQFF.

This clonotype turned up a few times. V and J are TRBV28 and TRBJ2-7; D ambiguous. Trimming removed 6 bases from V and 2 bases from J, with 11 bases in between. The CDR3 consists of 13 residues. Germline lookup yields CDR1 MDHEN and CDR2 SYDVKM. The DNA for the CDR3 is TGTGCCAGCAGCCAAGGGATTACCTACGAGCAGTACGTC. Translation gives CASSQGITYEQYV.

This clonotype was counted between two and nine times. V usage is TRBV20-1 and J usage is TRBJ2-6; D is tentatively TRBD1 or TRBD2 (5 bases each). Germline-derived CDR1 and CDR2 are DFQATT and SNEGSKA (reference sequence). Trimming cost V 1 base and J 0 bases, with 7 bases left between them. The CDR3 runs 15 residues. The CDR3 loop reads CSARGGNSGANVLTF. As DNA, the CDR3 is TGCAGTGCTAGAGGGGGGAACTCTGGGGCCAACGTCCTGACTTTC.

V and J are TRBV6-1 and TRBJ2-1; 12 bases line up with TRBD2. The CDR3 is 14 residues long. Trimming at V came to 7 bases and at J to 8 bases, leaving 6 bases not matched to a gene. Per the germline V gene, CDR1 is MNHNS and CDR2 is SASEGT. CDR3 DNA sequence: TGTGCCAGCACCACTAGCGGGGGGTCGGATGAGCAGTTCTTC. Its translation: CASTTSGGSDEQFF.

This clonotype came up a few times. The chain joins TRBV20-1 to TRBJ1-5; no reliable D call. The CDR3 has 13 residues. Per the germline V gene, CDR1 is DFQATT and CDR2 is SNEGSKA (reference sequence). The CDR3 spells CSGVADSNQPQHF. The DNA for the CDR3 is TGCAGCGGCGTTGCGGATAGCAATCAGCCCCAGCATTTT.

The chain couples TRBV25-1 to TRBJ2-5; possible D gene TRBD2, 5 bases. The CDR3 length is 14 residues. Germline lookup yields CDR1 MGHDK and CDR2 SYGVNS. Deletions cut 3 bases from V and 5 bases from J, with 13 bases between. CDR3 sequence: CASSDSRAVETQYF. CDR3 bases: TGTGCCAGCAGTGATTCGCGGGCCGTGGAGACCCAGTACTTC.

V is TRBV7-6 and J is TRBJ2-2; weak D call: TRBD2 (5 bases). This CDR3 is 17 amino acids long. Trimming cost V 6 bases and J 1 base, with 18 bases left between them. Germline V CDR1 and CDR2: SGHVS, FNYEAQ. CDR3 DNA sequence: TGTGCCAGCAGGTTGGAGGCCGCACTGATGAACACCGGGGAGCTGTTTTTT. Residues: CASRLEAALMNTGELFF. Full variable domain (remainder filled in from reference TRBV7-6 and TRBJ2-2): GAGVSQSPRYKVTKRGQDVALRCDPISGHVSLYWYRQALGQGPEFLTYFNYEAQQDKSGLPNDRFSAERPEGSISTLTIQRTEQRDSAMYRCASRLEAALMNTGELFFGEGSRLTVL.